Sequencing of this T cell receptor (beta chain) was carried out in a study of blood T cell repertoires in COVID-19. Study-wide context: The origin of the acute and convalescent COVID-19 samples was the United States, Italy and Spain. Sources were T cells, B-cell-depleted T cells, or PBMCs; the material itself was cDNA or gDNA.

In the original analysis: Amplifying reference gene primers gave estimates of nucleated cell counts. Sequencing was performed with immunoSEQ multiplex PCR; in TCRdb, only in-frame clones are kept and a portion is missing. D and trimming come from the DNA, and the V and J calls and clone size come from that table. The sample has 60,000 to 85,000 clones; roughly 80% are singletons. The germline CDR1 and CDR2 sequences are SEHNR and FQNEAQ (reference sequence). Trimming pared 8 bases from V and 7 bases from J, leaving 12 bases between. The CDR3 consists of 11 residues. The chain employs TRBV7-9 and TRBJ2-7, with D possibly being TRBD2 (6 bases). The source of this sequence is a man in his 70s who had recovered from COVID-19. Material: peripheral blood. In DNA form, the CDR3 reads TGTGCCAGCCGGGGAGGCTGGGAGCAGTACTTC. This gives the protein CASRGGWEQYF.